A selection of T cell receptor beta chains follows, all from one sample in a study of T cell responses to AZD1222 COVID-19 vaccine. The table came from immunoSEQ multiplex PCR; TCRdb's copy has only in-frame clones and leaves some out. This sample yields roughly 190,000 clones, of which approximately 90% are seen a single time; about 3.5% belongs to the top ten. Specimen: peripheral blood, collected 28 days after the second AZD1222 dose. Every receptor here comes from an adult who received the AZD1222 COVID-19 vaccine. CDR3s include the opening cysteine and the closing phenylalanine or tryptophan. Each record gives: V gene, clone size, D gene, J gene, CDR3 DNA, CDR3 protein. A D gene is named only where the DNA matches it firmly. The size field is filled for only some rows; it gives once, few, many or a size class.

TRBV6-5	NA	TRBD2	TRBJ2-1	TGTGCCAGCAGGGGACTAGGCAATGAGCAGTTCTTC	CASRGLGNEQFF
TRBV24-1	once	NA	TRBJ1-5	TGTGCCACCGGGGACGGAGCCCCGACCTTCCGTTTT	CATGDGAPTFRF
TRBV27	NA	NA	TRBJ1-5	TGTGCCAGCAGTTTAGTGCAGGCGGGGCGGCCCCAGCATTTT	CASSLVQAGRPQHF
TRBV27	NA	NA	TRBJ2-7	TGTGCCAGCAGCCCCGGGACGGGACCCCTCGAGCAGTACTTC	CASSPGTGPLEQYF
TRBV6-5	few	TRBD2	TRBJ2-7	TGTGCCAGCAATTTGGGACTAGCGGAGCCTTACGAGCAGTACTTC	CASNLGLAEPYEQYF
TRBV24-1	NA	NA	TRBJ2-6	TGTGCCACCAGTGATCCCGGCGCCCGCTCTGGGGCCAACGTCCTGACTTTC	CATSDPGARSGANVLTF
TRBV5-1	NA	TRBD2	TRBJ2-7	TGCGCCAGCAGTGGCGGCGGGGGTAGCTCCTACGAGCAGTACTTC	CASSGGGGSSYEQYF
TRBV28	NA	NA	TRBJ1-4	TGTGCCACCACTTTCACAGGTCGTAATGAAAAACTGTTTTTT	CATTFTGRNEKLFF
TRBV6-5	NA	TRBD2	TRBJ2-7	TGTGCCAGCAGTTCGGGGGGCTACGAGCAGTACTTC	CASSSGGYEQYF
TRBV19	NA	TRBD1	TRBJ1-1	TGTGCCAGCGACAGGGGGGGGGCGATGAACACTGAAGCTTTCTTT	CASDRGGAMNTEAFF
TRBV2	NA	TRBD2	TRBJ2-7	TGTGCCAGTGGACTAGCGGATATCTACGAGCAGTACTTC	CASGLADIYEQYF
TRBV15	NA	TRBD1	TRBJ1-1	TGTGCCACCAGCAGAGACAGACAGGGAAACACTGAAGCTTTCTTT	CATSRDRQGNTEAFF
TRBV2	NA	NA	TRBJ1-5	TGTGCCAGCAGTGATCTGCCAGGCCTATATAGCAATCAGCCCCAGCATTTT	CASSDLPGLYSNQPQHF
TRBV7-8	NA	NA	TRBJ2-3	TGTGCCAGCAGCTTAGACGAGGGCCGAACGTATTTT	CASSLDEGRTYF
TRBV5-4	NA	TRBD2	TRBJ2-1	TGTGCCAGCAGCCTACTAGCGGAGCAGTTCTTC	CASSLLAEQFF
TRBV19	NA	NA	TRBJ1-1	TGTGCCAGCTTTCTACAGGGAAAGGGGAACACTGAAGCTTTCTTT	CASFLQGKGNTEAFF
TRBV7-2	NA	TRBD1	TRBJ2-3	TGTGCCAGCAGCTCCTCGGGACAGGGTGCAGATACGCAGTATTTT	CASSSSGQGADTQYF
TRBV3-1/TRBV3-2	few	NA	TRBJ2-7	TGTGCCAGCAGCCAAGGGGTTTACGAGCAGTACTTC	CASSQGVYEQYF
TRBV30	NA	NA	TRBJ1-5	TGTGCCTGGAGTGTAGGAGGATTCAATCAGCCCCAGCATTTT	CAWSVGGFNQPQHF
TRBV15	NA	NA	TRBJ2-5	TGTGCCACCAGCAGAGATCTTGTAAGGGAGACCCAGTACTTC	CATSRDLVRETQYF
TRBV4-2	NA	TRBD1	TRBJ2-7	TGTGCCAGCAGCCACGAGGGACAGCTAACCTACGAGCAGTACTTC	CASSHEGQLTYEQYF
TRBV30	NA	NA	TRBJ2-5	TGTGCCTGGAGTTCGGGATTTGTTTGGGAGACCCAGTACTTC	CAWSSGFVWETQYF
TRBV7-2	once	NA	TRBJ2-4	TGTGCCAGCAGTTTCGACATCAGGGGCATTCAGTACTTC	CASSFDIRGIQYF
TRBV5-1	NA	NA	TRBJ2-1	TGCGCCAGCAGCTCTCGGTCCGTCTTAGAGCAGTTCTTC	CASSSRSVLEQFF
TRBV3-1/TRBV3-2	NA	NA	TRBJ2-5	TGTGCCAGCAGCCCGAGCCCGATGGGACAAGAGACCCAGTACTTC	CASSPSPMGQETQYF
TRBV6-6	NA	NA	TRBJ1-1	TGTGCCAGCAGCACCCTAGCGGGCACTGAAGCTTTCTTT	CASSTLAGTEAFF
TRBV7-9	NA	NA	TRBJ2-1	TGTGCCAGCAGACCCTCATCCTCCAGAGGAAGCTCCTACAATGAGCAGTTCTTC	CASRPSSSRGSSYNEQFF
TRBV6-5	NA	NA	TRBJ2-7	TGTGCCAGCAGTTACCGGGACACCTACGAGCAGTACTTC	CASSYRDTYEQYF
TRBV29-1	NA	NA	TRBJ1-4	TGCAGCGTGGGGCGCAGATTGAATGAAAAACTGTTTTTT	CSVGRRLNEKLFF
TRBV28	NA	NA	TRBJ1-2	TGTGCCAGCAGTTTAGGGGCAGCGGGAGGCCTTGGCTACACCTTC	CASSLGAAGGLGYTF
TRBV11-3	NA	TRBD2	TRBJ2-7	TGTGCCAGCAGCTTAGGGTTAGCGGGAGGCCCCTACGAGCAGTACTTC	CASSLGLAGGPYEQYF
TRBV27	NA	NA	TRBJ2-1	TGTGCCAGCAGTCGAACCCCCGGGACTCTCCCCGCTCCGCAGTTCTTC	CASSRTPGTLPAPQFF
TRBV10-2	NA	TRBD1	TRBJ2-7	TGCGCCAGCAACGACCCCCGGACAGGGAGATGGGACGAGCAGTACTTC	CASNDPRTGRWDEQYF
TRBV6-6	NA	NA	TRBJ1-2	TGTGCCAGCCGATCACAGGTCTATGGCTACACCTTC	CASRSQVYGYTF
TRBV5-4	NA	NA	TRBJ2-2	TGTGCCACTTCATGGGGCGGTGCGAACACCGGGGAGCTGTTTTTT	CATSWGGANTGELFF
TRBV20-1	NA	NA	TRBJ2-1	TGCAGTGCTAGTGACGGATTAGTCAATGAGCAGTTCTTC	CSASDGLVNEQFF
TRBV6-5	NA	NA	TRBJ2-3	TGTGCCAGCAGTTACTCGGGGTCGGTAAGGGCAGATACGCAGTATTTT	CASSYSGSVRADTQYF
TRBV6-2/TRBV6-3	NA	NA	TRBJ2-5	TGTGCCAGCAGTCAAAGTGAGACCCAGTACTTC	CASSQSETQYF
TRBV19	NA	TRBD2	TRBJ2-2	TGTGCCAGTAGTACCCTTAGCGGGAGGGCCGTGGGGGAGCTGTTTTTT	CASSTLSGRAVGELFF
TRBV7-2	NA	NA	TRBJ1-5	TGTGCCAGCAGCTTGGTTTGGGGGAGCAATCAGCCCCAGCATTTT	CASSLVWGSNQPQHF
TRBV6-6	NA	NA	TRBJ2-7	TGTGCCAGCAGTTCAAGCGGGTCTAACTCCTACGAGCAGTACTTC	CASSSSGSNSYEQYF
TRBV30	NA	NA	TRBJ1-4	TGTGCCTGGAGTGGGGATAGGGTGCAGGAAAAACTGTTTTTT	CAWSGDRVQEKLFF
TRBV7-9	NA	NA	TRBJ2-7	TGTGCCAGCAGCCCCTTTCCTGGGCAGACGGGACCCTACGAGCAGTACTTC	CASSPFPGQTGPYEQYF
TRBV18	NA	NA	TRBJ2-7	TGTGCCAGCTCACCGATGGACTCATTTGGCTCCGAGCAGTACTTC	CASSPMDSFGSEQYF
TRBV5-1	NA	NA	TRBJ2-7	TGCGCCAGCAGCAACGGACTCACAAACGAGCAGTACTTC	CASSNGLTNEQYF
TRBV6-1	NA	NA	TRBJ2-5	TGTGCCAGCAGTGACCGACCCCTCGGGCAGGGGGGAGAGACCCAGTACTTC	CASSDRPLGQGGETQYF
TRBV3-1/TRBV3-2	NA	NA	TRBJ1-3	TGTGCCAGCAGCCTGCCTTCCACTGGGCCAAGAAACACCATATATTTT	CASSLPSTGPRNTIYF
TRBV27	once	NA	TRBJ2-6	TGTGCCAGCGGAATAACAGGGTTGGCGGCCAACGTCCTGACTTTC	CASGITGLAANVLTF
TRBV29-1	few	TRBD1	TRBJ2-2	TGCAGCGTGCCGACAGGGGCCGGGGAGCTGTTTTTT	CSVPTGAGELFF
TRBV28	NA	NA	TRBJ1-1	TGTGCCAGCACCCCCGGAACTGAAGCTTTCTTT	CASTPGTEAFF